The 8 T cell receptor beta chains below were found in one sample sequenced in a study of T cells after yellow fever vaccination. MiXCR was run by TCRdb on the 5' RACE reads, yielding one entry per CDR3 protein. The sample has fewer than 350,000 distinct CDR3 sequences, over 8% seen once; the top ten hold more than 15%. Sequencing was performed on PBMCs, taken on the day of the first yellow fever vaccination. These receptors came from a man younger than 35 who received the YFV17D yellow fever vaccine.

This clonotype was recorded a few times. The CDR3 nucleotides are TGTGCCAGCAGCTCCCCCGGCTGGGGCTCCTACGAGCAGTACTTC. Its translation: CASSSPGWGSYEQYF. V usage is TRBV7-9 and J usage is TRBJ2-7; D is uncertain. Between the trimmed V and J ends, which lost 4 bases and 0 bases, there was a span of 13 bases. Germline CDR1 reads SEHNR; CDR2 reads FQNEAQ (reference sequence). The CDR3 totals 15 residues.

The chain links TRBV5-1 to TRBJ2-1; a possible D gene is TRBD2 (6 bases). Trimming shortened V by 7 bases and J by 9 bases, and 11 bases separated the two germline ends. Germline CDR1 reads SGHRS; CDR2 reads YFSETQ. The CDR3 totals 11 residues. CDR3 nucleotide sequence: TGCGCCAGCGGCCGGGGAGGTGAGCAGTTCTTC. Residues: CASGRGGEQFF.

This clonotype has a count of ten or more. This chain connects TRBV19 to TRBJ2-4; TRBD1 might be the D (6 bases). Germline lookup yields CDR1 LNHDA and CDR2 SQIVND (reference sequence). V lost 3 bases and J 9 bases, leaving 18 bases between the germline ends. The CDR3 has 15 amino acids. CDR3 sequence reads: CASSILDRTDSIQYF. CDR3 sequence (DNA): TGTGCCAGTAGTATCCTGGACAGAACCGACAGCATTCAGTACTTC. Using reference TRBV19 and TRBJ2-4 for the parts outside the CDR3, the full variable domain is DGGITQSPKYLFRKEGQNVTLSCEQNLNHDAMYWYRQDPGQGLRLIYYSQIVNDFQKGDIAEGYSVSREKKESFPLTVTSAQKNPTAFYLCASSILDRTDSIQYFGAGTRLSVL.

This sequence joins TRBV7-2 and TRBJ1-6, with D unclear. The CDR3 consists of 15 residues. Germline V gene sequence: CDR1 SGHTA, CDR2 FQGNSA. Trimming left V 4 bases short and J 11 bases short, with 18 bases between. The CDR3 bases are TGTGCCAGCAGCTCAATCCTTGGTGTCGGGCCACCCCTCCACTTT. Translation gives CASSSILGVGPPLHF.

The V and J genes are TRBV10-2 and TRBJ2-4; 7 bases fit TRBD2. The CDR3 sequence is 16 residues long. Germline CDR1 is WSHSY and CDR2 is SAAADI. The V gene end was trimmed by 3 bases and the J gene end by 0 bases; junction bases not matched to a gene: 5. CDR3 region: CASSEAGTLAKNIQYF. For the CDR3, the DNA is TGCGCCAGCAGTGAAGCGGGGACCCTAGCCAAAAACATTCAGTACTTC.

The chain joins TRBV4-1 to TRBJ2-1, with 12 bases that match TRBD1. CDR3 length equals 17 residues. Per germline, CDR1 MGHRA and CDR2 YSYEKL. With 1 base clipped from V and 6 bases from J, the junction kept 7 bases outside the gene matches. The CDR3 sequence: CASSQGGGTGGFNEQFF. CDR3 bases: TGCGCCAGCAGCCAAGGGGGGGGGACAGGGGGCTTCAATGAGCAGTTCTTC.

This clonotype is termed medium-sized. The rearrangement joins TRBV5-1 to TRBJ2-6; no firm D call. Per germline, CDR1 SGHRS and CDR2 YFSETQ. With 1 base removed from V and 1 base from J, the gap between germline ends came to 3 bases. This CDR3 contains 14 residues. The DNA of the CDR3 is TGCGCCAGCAGCTTGTGGTCTGGGGCCAACGTCCTGACTTTC. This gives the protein CASSLWSGANVLTF.

The CDR3 region has the DNA TGTGCCTGGGACCGCCGATGGGGTGGCTACACCTTC. Its translation: CAWDRRWGGYTF. The rearrangement uses TRBV30 and TRBJ1-2; D is unclear. Looked up from germline, CDR1 is GTSNPN and CDR2 is SVGIG (reference sequence). CDR3 length: 12 amino acids. The V end was cut by 5 bases, the J end by 7 bases, with 14 bases between.